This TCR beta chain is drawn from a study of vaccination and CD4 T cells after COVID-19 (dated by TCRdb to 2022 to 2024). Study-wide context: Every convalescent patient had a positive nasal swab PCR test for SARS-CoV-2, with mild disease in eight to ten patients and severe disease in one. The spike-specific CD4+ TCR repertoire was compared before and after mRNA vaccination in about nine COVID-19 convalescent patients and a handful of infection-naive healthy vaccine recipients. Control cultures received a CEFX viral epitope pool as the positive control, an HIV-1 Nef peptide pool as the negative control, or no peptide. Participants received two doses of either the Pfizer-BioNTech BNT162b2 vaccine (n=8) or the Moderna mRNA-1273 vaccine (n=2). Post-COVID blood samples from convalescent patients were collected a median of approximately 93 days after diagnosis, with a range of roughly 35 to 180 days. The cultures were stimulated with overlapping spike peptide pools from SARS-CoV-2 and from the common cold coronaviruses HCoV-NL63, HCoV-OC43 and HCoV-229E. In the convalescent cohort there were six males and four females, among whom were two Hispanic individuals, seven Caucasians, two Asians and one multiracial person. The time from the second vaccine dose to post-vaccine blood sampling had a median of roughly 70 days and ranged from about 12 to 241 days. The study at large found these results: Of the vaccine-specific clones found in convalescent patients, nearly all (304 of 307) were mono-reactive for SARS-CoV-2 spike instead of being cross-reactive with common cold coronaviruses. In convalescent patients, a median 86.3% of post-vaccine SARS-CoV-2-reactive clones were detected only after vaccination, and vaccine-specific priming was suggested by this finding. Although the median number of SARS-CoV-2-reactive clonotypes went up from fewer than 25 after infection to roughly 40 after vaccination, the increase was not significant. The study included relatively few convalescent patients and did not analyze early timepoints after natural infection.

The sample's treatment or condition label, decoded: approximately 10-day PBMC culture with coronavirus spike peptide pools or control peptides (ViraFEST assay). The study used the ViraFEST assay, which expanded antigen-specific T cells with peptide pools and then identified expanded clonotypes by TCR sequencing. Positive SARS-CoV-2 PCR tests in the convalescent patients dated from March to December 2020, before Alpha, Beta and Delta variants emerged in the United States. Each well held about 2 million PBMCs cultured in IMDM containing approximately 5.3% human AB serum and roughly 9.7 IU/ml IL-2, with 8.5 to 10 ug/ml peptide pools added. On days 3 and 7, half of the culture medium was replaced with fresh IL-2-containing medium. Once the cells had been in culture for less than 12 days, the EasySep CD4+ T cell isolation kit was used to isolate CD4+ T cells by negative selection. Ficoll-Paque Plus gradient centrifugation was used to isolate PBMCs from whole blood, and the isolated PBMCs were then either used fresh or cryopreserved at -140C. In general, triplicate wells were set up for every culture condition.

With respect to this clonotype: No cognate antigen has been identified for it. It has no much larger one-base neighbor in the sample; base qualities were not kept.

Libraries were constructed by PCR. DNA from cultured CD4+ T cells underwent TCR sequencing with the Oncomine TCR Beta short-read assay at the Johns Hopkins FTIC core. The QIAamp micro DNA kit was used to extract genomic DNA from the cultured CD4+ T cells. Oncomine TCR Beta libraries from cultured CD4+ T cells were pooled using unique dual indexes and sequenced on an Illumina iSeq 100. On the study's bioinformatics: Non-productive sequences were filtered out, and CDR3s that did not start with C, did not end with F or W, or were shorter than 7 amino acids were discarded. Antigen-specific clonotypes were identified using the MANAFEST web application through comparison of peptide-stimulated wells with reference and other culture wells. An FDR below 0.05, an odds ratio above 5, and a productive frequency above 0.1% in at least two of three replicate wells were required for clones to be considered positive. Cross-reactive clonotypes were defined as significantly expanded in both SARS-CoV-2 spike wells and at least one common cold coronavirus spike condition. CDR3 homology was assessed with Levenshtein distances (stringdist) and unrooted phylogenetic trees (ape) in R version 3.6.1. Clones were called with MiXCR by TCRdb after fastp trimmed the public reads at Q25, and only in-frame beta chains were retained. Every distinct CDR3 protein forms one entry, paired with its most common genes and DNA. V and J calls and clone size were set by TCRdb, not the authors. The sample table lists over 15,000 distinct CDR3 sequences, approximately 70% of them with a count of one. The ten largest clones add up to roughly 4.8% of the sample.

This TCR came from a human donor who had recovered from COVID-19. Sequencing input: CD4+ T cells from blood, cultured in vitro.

Read as DNA, the sequence is TGTGCCAGCAGGAGGACAGGGGGTAACTACGAGCAGTACTTC. The translation is CASRRTGGNYEQYF. The chain uses TRBV27 and TRBJ2-7, and 10 junction bases match TRBD1. Trimmed from V: 6 bases; trimmed from J: 3 bases; junction bases lacking a gene match: 5. CDR1 MNHEY and CDR2 SMNVEV are derived from the germline V gene (reference sequence). The CDR3 spans 14 residues, from the cysteine through the phenylalanine. Only CDR3 DNA is held: 42 bases, read in frame from base 1.